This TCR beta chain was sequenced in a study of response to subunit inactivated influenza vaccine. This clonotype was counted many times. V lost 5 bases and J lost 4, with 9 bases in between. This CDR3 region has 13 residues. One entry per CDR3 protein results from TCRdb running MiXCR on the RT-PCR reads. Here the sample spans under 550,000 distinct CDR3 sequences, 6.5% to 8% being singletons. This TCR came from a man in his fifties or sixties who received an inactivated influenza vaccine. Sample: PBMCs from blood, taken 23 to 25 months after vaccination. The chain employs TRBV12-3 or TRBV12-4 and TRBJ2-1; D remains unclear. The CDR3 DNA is TGTGCCAGCAGTGCGGACGGATACAATGAGCAGTTCTTC. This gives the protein CASSADGYNEQFF.